The subject of this entry is one T cell receptor beta chain. Its antigen is currently not known. No base quality values were provided; no much bigger clone lies one nucleotide off. This specimen comes from a study of shared clonotypes between healthy human individuals (dated by TCRdb to between 2020 and 2021). Describing the broader study: The cohort included a few men and two women between 18 and 49 years of age. The study deeply sequenced blood TCR repertoires of roughly five healthy adults to estimate repertoire size and the extent of clonotype sharing between individuals. Per donor, three plates each were used for CD4 naive and CD4 memory, two for CD8 naive, and one for CD8 memory. Leukapheresis yielded between about 0.85 and 10 billion PBMCs per donor. To increase sequencing depth and limit assay-specific biases, different laboratories used diverse techniques to prepare libraries and sequence TCR repertoires. Results and caveats for the whole study, not just this receptor: Sharing across several donors was observed for 5% to 6.5% of naive CD4, 3% to 3.5% of naive CD8, over 2% of memory CD4, and approximately 0.41% of memory CD8 clonotypes. Compared with non-shared clonotypes, clonotypes shared by all four sorted-subset donors had higher generation probabilities. Even with the large sequencing depth, rarefaction of the sorted-subset datasets indicated that sequencing was incomplete. Larger estimated clonotype richness was generally found for naive subsets than for memory subsets. Based on pairwise subsampling, the degree of clonotype sharing among donors was expected to be affected by sequencing depth. The genetic and exposure-history diversity represented was limited by the small number of donors. Sampling was limited to blood, and TCR repertoires in tissue likely differ from TCR repertoires in blood.

A distance of 12 bases separates the germline ends of V and J, which lose 5 bases and 5 bases respectively. The CDR3 has 13 amino acids, counting the end cysteine and phenylalanine. Solely the CDR3 DNA is kept, with 39 bases framed from the first base. CDR1 SEHNR and CDR2 FQNEAQ are derived from the germline V gene (reference sequence). Using the deep immunoSEQ assay, multiplex PCR amplified TCR CDR3 regions from genomic DNA. Extracted genomic DNA from each cell subset was distributed evenly across all wells of several immunoSEQ 96-well plates, and each plate was treated as a replicate. For sorted subsets, each replicate PCR was loaded with around 220 ng genomic DNA, equivalent to 25,000 to 30,000 T cell genomes. Purified libraries were quantified with a Qubit 3.0 fluorometer, sized on a Bioanalyzer 2100, and re-quantified with the KAPA Library Quantification kit. Each immunoSEQ 96-well plate was sequenced on its own single-read 150-cycle Illumina NextSeq 550 flow cell. The authors' pipeline ran thus. Because only junctional sequences without quality scores were contained in the immunoSEQ output, filtering matching that applied to full-length reads could not be performed. To assign V/J genes and CDR3, sequences were annotated against IMGT germline references using PyIR, a Python wrapper for IgBLAST v1.9. Reads with weak V/J assignments (E-value above 1e-6), missing CDR3, stop codons, out-of-frame junctions, or ambiguous translated residues were removed. V3J clonotypes were defined as sequences sharing an identical inferred V gene, J gene, and CDR3 amino acid sequence. To compute the percentage overlap between repertoires, the number of shared unique clonotypes was divided by the size of the smaller repertoire. RTK rarefaction, the Chao1 estimator, and Recon v2.1 estimates of unobserved clonotypes were used to assess repertoire richness. Generation probabilities were computed with OLGA for all TCRbeta clonotypes obtained by the gDNA method from several donors. TCRdb retrieved this table from immuneACCESS and kept in-frame rearrangements only. Not all clones are present; in checked studies, unresolved V genes account for under half, and no reason is known for the remainder. D and trimming come from the DNA, and the V and J calls and clone size come from that table. The sample profile shows millions of clones; over 85% of them were found once. The ten largest clones take up 0.1% to 0.15% of the sample.

Healthy HIV-negative adults with no recently reported acute infections or vaccinations were included as donors. Only Caucasian adults living in Nashville, Tennessee, USA were represented among the donors. CD4+ T cells were enriched by magnetic negative selection, after which naive cells were positively selected on CD45RA and the negative fraction was taken as the memory subset. After blood collection by leukapheresis, PBMCs were isolated using Ficoll-Histopaque density gradient centrifugation and then cryopreserved in the vapor phase of liquid nitrogen. Analytical flow cytometry was used to check the purity and quantity of every magnetically sorted T cell population. Genomic DNA was isolated from each sorted fraction and quantified by UV absorbance on a Nanodrop 2000c.

The sequenced sample consisted of naive CD4+ T cells sorted from blood. This specimen's cell subset or site label, interpreted: CD45RA+ positively selected. The receptor was derived from a man between 18 and 35 years old in good health. The chain was built from TRBV7-9 and TRBJ2-5; tentative D gene TRBD2, with 6 bases matching. The sequenced DNA is TGTGCCAGCAGCCCGCCGGGGGTTGAGACCCAGTACTTC. It translates as CASSPPGVETQYF.